The entry below gives a single TCR beta chain sequence along with its context. Its antigen has not been determined. Nothing much larger sits one base from this clone, and base qualities are not available. V lost 1 base and J lost 5 bases, and the count of bases not matched to a germline gene is 8. There are 16 amino acids in the CDR3, from cysteine to phenylalanine inclusive. Just CDR3 DNA is preserved here, 48 bases in frame from base 1. In the germline V gene, CDR1 corresponds to SGHRS and CDR2 to YFSETQ. The library came from 5' RACE. The instrument was an Illumina HiSeq 2500. A second PCR of roughly 7 to 11 cycles was performed with a sample-barcoded 5' primer and a J-beta primer mix. A template-switch 5' adaptor carrying 12 random nucleotides introduced a unique molecular identifier onto each TCR beta cDNA molecule. At least 2.5 million CDR3-containing paired-end reads were obtained from each sample. First-strand cDNA synthesis was performed from all RNA using the Mint cDNA synthesis kit, with priming by a TRBC-specific oligonucleotide. All cDNA was treated with uracil-DNA glycosylase and then went through a first 18-cycle PCR with the universal primers M1SS and BC2_uni_R. As for the authors' bioinformatics: Normalization of each sample was performed by random selection of 1 million high-quality reads, each carrying a distinct molecular identifier. Instead of being binned into consensus sequences, reads that shared molecular identifiers were thrown out. MiTCR, run with a Q25 quality threshold and the strictest error-elimination algorithm, handled CDR3 identification, clonotype clustering and error correction. A nonparametric unseen species model using Euler transformation provided a lower-bound estimate of total TCR beta diversity. The public reads were reprocessed in TCRdb via fastp at Q25 and MiXCR, keeping in-frame beta chains. Entries are consolidated by CDR3 protein sequence, retaining the most common genes and DNA. In this record, the V and J calls reflect TCRdb's handling and not the investigators' own analysis. The sample table lists about 1.6 million distinct CDR3 sequences, about 31% of them with a count of one. The ten largest clones add up to about 11% of the sample.

This sample is part of a study of blood T cells in healthy people across ages (dated by TCRdb to the mid-2010s). In the study overall: In model experiments, template switching captured about one uniquely barcoded TCR beta cDNA molecule for every two T cells. Age-related changes in TCR beta repertoire diversity were measured in the study by deep sequencing normalized with unique cDNA molecular identifiers. The donors were split into four age groups: young (average 16 years), middle-aged (more than 35), aged (about 56) and long-lived (approximately 80). To avoid experimental bias, donors of different ages were randomly spread across the sequencing lanes. The study analyzed two additional independent replicas of 1 million unique cDNA reads from the same blood draw for two donors, one aged 18 to 29 and one aged 80 or older.

The 40 or so donors, aged roughly 6 to 95 years, were systemically healthy Caucasian individuals from Russia. Each donor gave 8 to 10 milliliters of peripheral blood, collected into EDTA-treated Vacutainer tubes. Ficoll-Paque density-gradient centrifugation was used to isolate PBMCs, with at least 7 million obtained per sample. Trizol reagent was used to extract total RNA from the PBMCs, yielding at least 6 micrograms per sample. Naive CD45RAhigh/CD27high T cell percentages were measured by flow cytometry on a PBMC aliquot from every donor. Findings and caveats that apply to the study as a whole: The percentage of naive T cells measured by flow cytometry correlated strongly with observed TCR beta diversity. Total diversity estimates from one million sequenced T cells were considered lower bounds and underestimates. As age increased, observed TCR beta diversity per million T cells dropped in a roughly linear way, and a significant reduction was already evident by age around 41. Because profiling used bulk unsorted PBMCs, naive and antigen-experienced compartments could not be compared conclusively. Compared with the aged group, the long-lived group had more naive CD4+ T cells, fewer expanded clones and increased TCR diversity, a pattern suggesting age selection. Because the CMV infection status of the donors was unknown, age-related changes in expanded clonotypes may potentially have been confounded.

The sample consisted of blood. This receptor chain uses TRBV5-1 and TRBJ2-2; 7 bases in the junction line up with TRBD1. The TCR comes from a woman in her twenties or thirties in good health. The CDR3 here reads CASSLRQGSKTGELFF. Read as DNA, the sequence is TGCGCCAGCAGCTTGAGACAGGGTAGTAAGACCGGGGAGCTGTTTTTT.